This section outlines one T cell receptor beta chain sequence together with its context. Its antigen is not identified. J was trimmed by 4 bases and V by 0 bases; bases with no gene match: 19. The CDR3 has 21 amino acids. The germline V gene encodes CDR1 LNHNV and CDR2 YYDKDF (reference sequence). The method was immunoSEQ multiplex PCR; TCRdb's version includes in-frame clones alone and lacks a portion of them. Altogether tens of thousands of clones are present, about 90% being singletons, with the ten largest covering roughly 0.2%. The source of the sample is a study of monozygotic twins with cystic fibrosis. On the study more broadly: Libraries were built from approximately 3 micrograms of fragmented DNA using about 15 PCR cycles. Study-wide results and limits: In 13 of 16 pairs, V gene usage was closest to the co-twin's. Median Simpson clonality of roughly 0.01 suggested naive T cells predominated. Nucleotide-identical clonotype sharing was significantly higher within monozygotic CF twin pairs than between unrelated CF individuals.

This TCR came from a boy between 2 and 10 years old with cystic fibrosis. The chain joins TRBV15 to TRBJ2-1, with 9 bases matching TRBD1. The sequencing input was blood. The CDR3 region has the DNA TGTGCCACCAGCAGAGACCGATCTGGGACAGGGCCTAGAGAGGGTTACAATGAGCAGTTCTTC. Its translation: CATSRDRSGTGPREGYNEQFF.